This T cell receptor (beta chain) was sequenced during a study of T cell responses to AZD1222 COVID-19 vaccine. Study-wide findings and caveats: Nearly half of spike-specific TCRs reportedly go after variant regions that carry no mutations.

Clones were read by immunoSEQ multiplex PCR, and TCRdb kept only the in-frame ones, dropping some. Among 130,000 to 150,000 clones listed, approximately 94% were seen once. The CDR3 has 15 amino acids. V lost 1 base and J lost 3, with 14 bases in between. CDR1 is SGHKS and CDR2 is YYEKEE in the germline V gene (reference sequence). Note on this clone: What it binds is unknown.

Here the sequenced sample was peripheral blood, taken on day 0 of AZD1222 vaccination. The J gene is TRBJ2-7, the V gene TRBV5-5, with a weak D call TRBD1 (5 bases). The sequence derives from an adult in good health. The CDR3: CASSLFVGHHYEQYF. CDR3 in DNA: TGTGCCAGCAGCTTGTTTGTGGGGCATCACTACGAGCAGTACTTC.